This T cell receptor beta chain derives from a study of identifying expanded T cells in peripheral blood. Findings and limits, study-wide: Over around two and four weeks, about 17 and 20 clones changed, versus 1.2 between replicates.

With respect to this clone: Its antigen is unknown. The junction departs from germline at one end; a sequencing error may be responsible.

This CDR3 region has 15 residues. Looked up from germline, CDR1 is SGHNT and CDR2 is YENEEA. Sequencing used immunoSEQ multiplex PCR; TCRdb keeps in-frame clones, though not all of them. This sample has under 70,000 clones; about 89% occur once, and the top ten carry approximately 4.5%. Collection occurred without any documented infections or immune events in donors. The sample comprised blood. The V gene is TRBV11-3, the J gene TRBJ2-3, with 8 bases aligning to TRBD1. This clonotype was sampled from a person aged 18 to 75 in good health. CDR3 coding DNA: TGTGCCAGCAGTCAGGGGGCGGGGAGCACAGATGCGCAGTATTTT. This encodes CASSQGAGSTDAQYF.